These 12 T cell receptor beta chains were all obtained from the same sample, sequenced in a study of shared clonotypes between healthy human individuals. The repertoire was sequenced with immunoSEQ multiplex PCR; TCRdb's copy has only in-frame clones and lacks some. The sample carries 190,000 or so clones, approximately 62% recorded once. Sequencing used memory CD4+ T cells sorted from blood. Subset defined: CD45RA-negative fraction. Receptors were obtained from a man aged 30-40 years in good health.

The chain links TRBV27 to TRBJ2-5; 10 nucleotides match TRBD2. The length of the CDR3 is 15 residues. Germline trimming cut 6 bases from V and 4 bases from J; bases unmatched to any gene: 8. CDR1 MNHEY and CDR2 SMNVEV come from the germline V gene (reference sequence). CDR3 DNA: TGTGCCAGCAGCCCAATTCTAGCGGGAGTAGAGACCCAGTACTTC. It is translated as CASSPILAGVETQYF.

V usage is TRBV7-9 and J usage is TRBJ1-2; tentative D call: TRBD1 (6 bases). CDR1 SEHNR and CDR2 FQNEAQ come from the germline V gene (reference sequence). This CDR3 has 14 amino acids. Trimming stripped 6 bases from V and 4 bases from J, with 15 bases between. CDR3 DNA sequence: TGTGCCAGCAGTCCGGGACACCTGAGCTATGGCTACACCTTC. Protein: CASSPGHLSYGYTF.

This clone was seen a few times. V usage is TRBV9 and J usage is TRBJ1-1, with 7 bases fitting TRBD1. CDR1 and CDR2 (germline): SGDLS, YYNGEE. The CDR3 runs 16 residues. V dropped 4 bases and J dropped 1; count of bases not matched to a gene: 10. This chain's CDR3 is CASSQLRQGGNTEAFF. The CDR3 DNA sequence: TGTGCCAGCAGCCAATTGAGACAGGGCGGGAACACTGAAGCTTTCTTT.

This sequence joins TRBV5-4 and TRBJ2-3, with 8 bases lining up with TRBD2. This CDR3 has 14 amino acids. From germline, CDR1 is SGHNT and CDR2 YYREEE (reference sequence). V lost 4 bases to trimming and J lost 3 bases; unmatched junction nucleotides: 4. The CDR3 sequence: CASSLLAVTDTQYF. The CDR3 nucleotides are TGTGCCAGCAGCCTACTAGCGGTAACAGATACGCAGTATTTT.

A few counts support this clone. V usage is TRBV7-2 and J usage is TRBJ2-7; the match to TRBD1 covers 9 bases. The CDR3 contains 14 residues. Germline V gives CDR1 SGHTA, CDR2 FQGNSA. V gave up 5 bases and J gave up 6 bases; unmatched junction bases: 8. The chain's CDR3 is CASSTMTGGSEQYF. CDR3 nucleotide sequence: TGTGCCAGCAGCACTATGACAGGGGGAAGCGAGCAGTACTTC.

This clone was recorded once. This chain links TRBV27 with TRBJ2-1; maybe TRBD2 (5 bases). Germline V gene data show CDR1 as MNHEY and CDR2 as SMNVEV (reference sequence). V was trimmed by 6 bases and J by 12 bases, leaving 15 bases between them. The CDR3 runs 12 residues. Written as DNA, the CDR3 is TGTGCCAGCAGGTTCCTCCGGGGTCGGCAGTTCTTC. This encodes CASRFLRGRQFF.

The J gene is TRBJ2-7, the V gene TRBV7-2; 10 positions match TRBD1. Germline assignment: CDR1 SGHTA and CDR2 FQGNSA. The CDR3 spans 16 residues. V lost 2 bases and J lost 3; bases outside the gene matches: 7. The chain's CDR3 is CASSLYGQGGSYEQYF. The CDR3 DNA reads as TGTGCCAGCAGCTTATATGGACAGGGGGGAAGCTACGAGCAGTACTTC.

A word on this clone: The sample carries other DNA sequences with the same CDR3. The chain couples TRBV7-2 to TRBJ2-2; no clear D gene. Germline V gene data show CDR1 as SGHTA and CDR2 as FQGNSA. CDR3 size: 14 residues. Trimming took off 2 bases at V and 2 bases at J, with 6 bases between the two ends. The CDR3 coding sequence is TGTGCCAGCAGCTTACTAGGAAACACCGGGGAGCTGTTTTTT. This encodes CASSLLGNTGELFF.

The chain links TRBV7-2 to TRBJ2-3, with 12 bases identical to TRBD2. V lost 6 bases to trimming and J lost 5 bases; unmatched junction nucleotides: 6. Germline loops: CDR1 SGHTA, CDR2 FQGNSA. This CDR3 is 15 amino acids long. CDR3 in amino acids: CASRPPGLAGDTQYF. CDR3 DNA sequence: TGTGCCAGCAGGCCCCCGGGACTAGCGGGAGATACGCAGTATTTT.

The J gene is TRBJ2-6, the V gene TRBV21-1; whether TRBD1, the table's D call, matches the DNA was not checked. TRBV21-1 constitutes a pseudogene. The CDR3 loop spans 19 amino acids. The CDR3 spells CASSHLGQLAEVGANVLTF. The CDR3 DNA reads as TGTGCCAGCAGCCACCTGGGACAGTTGGCCGAAGTAGGGGCCAACGTCCTGACTTTC.

This chain links TRBV5-6 with TRBJ2-5; D is unresolved. Germline values: CDR1 SGHDT, CDR2 YYEEEE. V was pared by 4 bases and J by 0 bases, with 16 bases between. This CDR3 is built from 16 residues. For the CDR3, the DNA is TGTGCCAGCAGCCTCGACCCGACTTCGTACCAAGAGACCCAGTACTTC. It is translated as CASSLDPTSYQETQYF. The full variable domain, its missing parts supplied by reference TRBV5-6 and TRBJ2-5, is DAGVTQSPTHLIKTRGQQVTLRCSPKSGHDTVSWYQQALGQGPQFIFQYYEEEERQRGNFPDRFSGHQFPNYSSELNVNALLLGDSALYLCASSLDPTSYQETQYFGPGTRLLVL.

This chain joins TRBV10-3 and TRBJ2-7, with D maybe TRBD1 (5 bases). Germline assignment: CDR1 ENHRY and CDR2 SYGVKD. The CDR3 consists of 12 residues. The V end lost 2 bases, the J end lost 12 bases, and 14 bases lay between the germline ends. CDR3 in amino acids: CAISEVIQAMYF. The CDR3 region has the DNA TGTGCCATCAGTGAGGTAATACAGGCGATGTACTTC.